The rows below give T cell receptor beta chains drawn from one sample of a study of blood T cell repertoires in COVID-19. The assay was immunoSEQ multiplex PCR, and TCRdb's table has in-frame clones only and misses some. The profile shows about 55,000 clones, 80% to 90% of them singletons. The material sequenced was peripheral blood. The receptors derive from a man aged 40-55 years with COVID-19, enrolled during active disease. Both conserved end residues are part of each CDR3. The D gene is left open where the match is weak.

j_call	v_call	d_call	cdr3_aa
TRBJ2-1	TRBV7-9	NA	CASARGVYNEQFF
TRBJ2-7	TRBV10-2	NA	CASSPSPGQPPYEQYF
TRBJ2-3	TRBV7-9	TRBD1	CASSGGTGDTDTQYF
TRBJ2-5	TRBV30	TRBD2	CAWSGTSGGGETQYF
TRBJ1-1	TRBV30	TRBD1	CAWSVQGAFGNTEAFF
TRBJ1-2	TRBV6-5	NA	CASRGRVDYGYTF
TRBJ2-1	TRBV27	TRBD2	CASRGTIVNNEQFF
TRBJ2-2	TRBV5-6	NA	CASRRQRAYTGELFF
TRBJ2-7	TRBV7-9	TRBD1	CASSLARLQGPLWYEQYF
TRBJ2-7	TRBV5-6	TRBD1	CASSSYRGSYEQYF
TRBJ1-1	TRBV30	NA	CAWMRATEAFF
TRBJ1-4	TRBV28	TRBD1	CASSLRQQGDNEKLFF
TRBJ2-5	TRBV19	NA	CASSGRDRQWETQYF
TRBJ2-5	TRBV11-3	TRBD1	CASRRGLGETQYF
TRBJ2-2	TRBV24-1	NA	CATSEQGSGELFF
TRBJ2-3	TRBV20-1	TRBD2	CSASTWRELTDTQYF
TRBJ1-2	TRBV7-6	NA	CASSFGQGSYGYTF
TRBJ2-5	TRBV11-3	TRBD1	CASSLGDIRDRAQYF
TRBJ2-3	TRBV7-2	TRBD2	CASSNPGLAQYF
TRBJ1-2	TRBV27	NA	CASSLLSGDRGGYTF
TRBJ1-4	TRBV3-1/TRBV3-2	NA	CASSQTQGRDEKLFF
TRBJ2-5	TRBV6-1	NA	CASSDRPKETQYF
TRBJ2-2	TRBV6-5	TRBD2	CASSSLAEGTSGELFF
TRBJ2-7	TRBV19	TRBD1	CASSIRPRTGWADEQYF
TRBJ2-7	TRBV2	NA	CASTSDRLHEQYF
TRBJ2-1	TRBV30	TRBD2	CAWIRLADNEQFF
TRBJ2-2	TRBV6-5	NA	CASSPTGGGSGELFF
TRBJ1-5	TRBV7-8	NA	CASSPEDSINQPQHF
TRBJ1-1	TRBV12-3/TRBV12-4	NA	CASRLQDSSQAFF
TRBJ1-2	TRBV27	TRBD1	CATRDRAVYGYTF